This entry lists 18 T cell receptor beta chains sequenced from one sample in a study of blood T cell repertoires in COVID-19. Generated by immunoSEQ multiplex PCR, the TCRdb table keeps only in-frame clones and is missing some. The sample consists of fewer than 150,000 clones, 70% to 80% of them appearing once. Material: peripheral blood. The source of these receptors is a human donor in a cohort sampled during active COVID-19.

The CDR3 DNA reads as TGCGCCAGCAGCTTGGGGGACCTCAGGGGAAACACCGGGGAGCTGTTTTTT. Its translation: CASSLGDLRGNTGELFF. The chain couples TRBV5-1 to TRBJ2-2; maybe TRBD1 (6 bases). CDR3 length: 17 amino acids. Deletions cut 0 bases from V and 2 bases from J, with 14 bases between. Germline CDR1 reads SGHRS; CDR2 reads YFSETQ. Together with reference TRBV5-1 and TRBJ2-2, the CDR3 gives the full variable domain: KAGVTQTPRYLIKTRGQQVTLSCSPISGHRSVSWYQQTPGQGLQFLFEYFSETQRNKGNFPGRFSGRQFSNSRSEMNVSTLELGDSALYLCASSLGDLRGNTGELFFGEGSRLTVL.

This chain uses TRBV3-1 (or the pseudogene TRBV3-2) with TRBJ1-1; TRBD1 aligns across 10 bases. In germline, CDR1 is LGHDT, CDR2 YNNKEL (reference sequence). J lost 3 bases, V lost 8 bases, and 15 bases had no gene match. CDR3 size: 17 residues. The CDR3, as DNA: TGTGCCAGCGGACAGACAGGGGGCGATTTCGGGGACACTGAAGCTTTCTTT. It specifies CASGQTGGDFGDTEAFF.

The V call is TRBV4-2, the J call TRBJ2-7; 13 nucleotides line up with TRBD2. Germline CDR1 LGHNA, CDR2 YNFKEQ. CDR3 length: 17 residues. V trimming: 3 bases; J trimming: 2 bases; junction bases outside the gene matches: 7. CDR3 in DNA: TGTGCCAGCAGCCAGTTACTAGCGGGGGGGGCACCCTACGAGCAGTACTTC. Its translation is CASSQLLAGGAPYEQYF.

This clone was detected ten times or more. The J gene is TRBJ2-1, the V gene TRBV5-1, with TRBD2 identical over 10 bases. The V segment lost 4 bases and the J segment 5 bases; nucleotides outside the gene matches: 6. Germline V CDR1 and CDR2: SGHRS, YFSETQ. This CDR3 has 15 amino acids. CDR3 coding DNA: TGCGCCAGCAGCCTCCAAGCGGGGGGGCACAATGAGCAGTTCTTC. This translates into CASSLQAGGHNEQFF.

The chain carries TRBV18 and TRBJ1-1; 9 bases fit TRBD1. Germline-derived CDR1 and CDR2 are KGHSH and LQKENI. J lost 8 bases, V lost 3 bases, and 4 bases had no gene match. This CDR3 has 13 amino acids. CDR3 protein: CASSPRTGEEAFF. In nucleotides, the CDR3 is TGTGCCAGCTCACCCCGGACAGGGGAAGAAGCTTTCTTT.

The chain recombines TRBV7-9 with TRBJ2-1; no firm D call. Trimming removed 4 bases from V and 0 bases from J, with 4 bases in between. CDR3 length equals 13 residues. Per the germline V gene, CDR1 is SEHNR and CDR2 is FQNEAQ (reference sequence). CDR3 DNA sequence: TGTGCCAGCAGCTCTAACTCCTACAATGAGCAGTTCTTC. It codes for CASSSNSYNEQFF.

The V gene is TRBV2, the J gene TRBJ1-1, with D unclear. V was trimmed by 7 bases and J by 10 bases, leaving 16 bases between them. Looked up from germline, CDR1 is SNHLY and CDR2 is FYNNEI. The CDR3 is made up of 12 amino acids. The CDR3 sequence is CASNRGDFGAFF. The CDR3 DNA reads TGTGCCAGCAATCGCGGGGATTTCGGAGCTTTCTTT.

The chain links TRBV18 to TRBJ2-5; D gene unclear. The CDR3 is made up of 13 amino acids. Looked up from germline, CDR1 is KGHSH and CDR2 is LQKENI. Trimming took off 4 bases at V and 1 base at J, with 7 bases between the two ends. The CDR3 spells CASSRTTQETQYF. CDR3 in DNA: TGTGCCAGCTCACGAACTACCCAAGAGACCCAGTACTTC.

This chain links TRBV2 with TRBJ2-7, with a weak D call TRBD2 (6 bases). V was clipped by 6 bases and J by 3 bases, with 15 bases between them. This CDR3 is built from 14 residues. In germline, CDR1 is SNHLY, CDR2 FYNNEI. DNA for the CDR3: TGTGCCAGCAGCGAAACCGGACTAAACTACGAGCAGTACTTC. This sequence encodes CASSETGLNYEQYF.

Worth noting for this clone: At one of its ends the junction is not consistent with the germline gene, which may arise from a read error. The CDR3: CASGLTRQGMWLF. The CDR3 coding sequence is TGTGCTAGTGGTTTGACCCGACAGGGAATGTGGCTCTTC. The chain uses TRBV12-5 and TRBJ2-1; 7 nucleotides match TRBD1. Per the germline V gene, CDR1 is LGHNT and CDR2 is FRNRAP. There are 13 residues in the CDR3.

This chain links TRBV10-2 with TRBJ2-5; 9 positions agree with TRBD2. Per germline, CDR1 WSHSY and CDR2 SAAADI. With 6 bases clipped from V and 4 bases from J, the junction kept 9 bases outside the gene matches. This CDR3 region has 15 residues. The CDR3 DNA reads TGCGCCAGCAGCGAAGCGGGGGGCCGCGGAGAGACCCAGTACTTC. This encodes CASSEAGGRGETQYF.

The CDR3 loop is CASSLRGGSYEQYF. CDR3 bases: TGTGCCAGCAGTTTAAGGGGGGGCTCATACGAGCAGTACTTC. The rearrangement joins TRBV28 to TRBJ2-7; TRBD2 might be the D (7 bases). The CDR3 has 14 residues. Germline CDR1 reads MDHEN; CDR2 reads SYDVKM. V was cut by 2 bases and J by 4 bases, with 12 bases left in between. Full variable domain (outside the CDR3, taken from reference TRBV28 and TRBJ2-7): DVKVTQSSRYLVKRTGEKVFLECVQDMDHENMFWYRQDPGLGLRLIYFSYDVKMKEKGDIPEGYSVSREKKERFSLILESASTNQTSMYLCASSLRGGSYEQYFGPGTRLTVT.

In its sample, this clone was seen a few times. The rearrangement joins TRBV28 to TRBJ1-5, with D uncertain. V gave up 4 bases and J gave up 0 bases, with 16 bases separating them. The CDR3 contains 17 residues. The germline V gene has CDR1 MDHEN and CDR2 SYDVKM. CDR3 bases: TGTGCCAGCAGTTCCCCCATGCTAATCAATAGCAATCAGCCCCAGCATTTT. This gives the protein CASSSPMLINSNQPQHF.

V and J are TRBV7-8 and TRBJ1-6; a weak D match, TRBD1 (6 bases). Per the germline V gene, CDR1 is SGHVS and CDR2 is FQNEAQ. CDR3 size: 14 residues. Trimming shortened V by 4 bases and J by 10 bases, and 14 bases separated the two germline ends. The DNA for the CDR3 is TGTGCCAGCAGCTCAGGGGCTTCGGGGTCACCCCTCCACTTT. Encoded protein: CASSSGASGSPLHF.

This clone was detected only once. As DNA, the CDR3 is TGTGCCAGCAGTGGGTGGGGGGTTAAGGACCTTGGGAAACTGTTTTTT. It is translated as CASSGWGVKDLGKLFF. V and J are TRBV6-1 and TRBJ1-4; TRBD1 is a possible D gene (5 bases). This CDR3 has 16 residues. V lost 4 bases to trimming and J lost 11 bases, with 23 bases between them. Germline CDR1 and CDR2: MNHNS and SASEGT.

V gene TRBV24-1 combines with J gene TRBJ2-7, with a tentative D call TRBD1 (5 bases). The V end lost 0 bases, the J end lost 0 bases, and 8 bases lay between the germline ends. The germline CDR1 and CDR2 sequences are KGHDR and SFDVKD. CDR3 length: 15 residues. The CDR3 loop reads CATSDLQGASYEQYF. CDR3 coding DNA: TGTGCCACCAGTGATTTGCAGGGCGCCTCCTACGAGCAGTACTTC.

The chain joins TRBV6-5 to TRBJ1-2, with 9 bases aligning to TRBD1. The ends lost 6 bases at V and 3 bases at J; junction bases unmatched: 5. CDR1 is MNHEY and CDR2 is SVGAGI in the germline V gene. CDR3 length: 14 residues. DNA for the CDR3: TGTGCCAGCAGACCGGACAGGGGCGACTATGGCTACACCTTC. Translation: CASRPDRGDYGYTF.

In this sample, this clone turned up once. The gene calls are TRBV15 and TRBJ1-2, with D hard to call. This CDR3 has 13 residues. Deletions cut 0 bases from V and 5 bases from J, with 7 bases between. In germline, CDR1 is LNHNV, CDR2 YYDKDF (reference sequence). The CDR3, as DNA: TGTGCCACCAGCAGAGATCGAGGGTATGGCTACACCTTC. Amino acids: CATSRDRGYGYTF.